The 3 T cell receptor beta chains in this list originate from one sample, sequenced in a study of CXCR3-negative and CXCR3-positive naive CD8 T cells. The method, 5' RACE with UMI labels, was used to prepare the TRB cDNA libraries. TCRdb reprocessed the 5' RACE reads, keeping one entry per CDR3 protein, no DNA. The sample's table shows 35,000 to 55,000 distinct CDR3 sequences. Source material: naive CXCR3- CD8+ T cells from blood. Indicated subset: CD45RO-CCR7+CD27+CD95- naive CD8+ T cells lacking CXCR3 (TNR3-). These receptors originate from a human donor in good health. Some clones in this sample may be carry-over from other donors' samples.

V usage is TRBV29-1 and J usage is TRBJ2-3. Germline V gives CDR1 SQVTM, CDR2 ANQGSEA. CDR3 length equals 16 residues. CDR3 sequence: CSVEVWQEASTDTQYF.

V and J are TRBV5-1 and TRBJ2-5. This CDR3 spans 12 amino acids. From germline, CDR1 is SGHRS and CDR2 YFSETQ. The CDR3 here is CASSVNQETQYF.

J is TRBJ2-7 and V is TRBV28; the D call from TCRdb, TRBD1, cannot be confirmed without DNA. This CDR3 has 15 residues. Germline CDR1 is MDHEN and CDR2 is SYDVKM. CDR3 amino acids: CASSPPGGGAYEQYF.